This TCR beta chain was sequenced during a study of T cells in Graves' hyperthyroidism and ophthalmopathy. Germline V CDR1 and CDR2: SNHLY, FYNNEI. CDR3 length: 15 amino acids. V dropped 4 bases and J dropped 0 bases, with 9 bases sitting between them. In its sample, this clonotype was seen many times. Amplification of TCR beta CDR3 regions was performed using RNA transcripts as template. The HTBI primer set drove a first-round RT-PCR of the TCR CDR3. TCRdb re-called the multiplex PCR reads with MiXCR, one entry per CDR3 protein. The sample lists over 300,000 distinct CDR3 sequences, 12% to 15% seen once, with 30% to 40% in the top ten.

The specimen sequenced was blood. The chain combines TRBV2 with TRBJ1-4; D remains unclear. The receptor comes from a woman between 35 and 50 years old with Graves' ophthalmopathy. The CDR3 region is CASSVVSSTNEKLFF. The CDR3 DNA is TGTGCCAGCAGTGTGGTCAGTTCAACTAATGAAAAACTGTTTTTT.